This T cell receptor beta chain came from a study of molecular identifiers for immune sequencing clone quantification. Germline CDR1 SGHTA, CDR2 FQGNSA. J gave up 2 bases and V 3 bases, and 14 bases lay outside the gene matches. The CDR3 length is 19 residues. MiXCR, applied by TCRdb to the PCR reads, yields one record per CDR3 protein. The sample holds around 460,000 distinct CDR3 sequences, around 23% seen once. The receptor was isolated from a human donor in good health. Some libraries in this study had Jurkat cell RNA spiked in. J is TRBJ2-5 and V is TRBV7-2; 11 bases fit TRBD2. Sequenced material: naive CD8+ T cells from blood, with Jurkat cell RNA spiked in. The subset denotes: FACS-sorted CD8+CD4-CCR7+CD45RA+ naive T cells. This chain's CDR3 is CASSLGVATSGNLQETQYF. The CDR3 region has the DNA TGTGCCAGCAGCTTGGGGGTCGCGACTAGCGGGAATTTACAAGAGACCCAGTACTTC.